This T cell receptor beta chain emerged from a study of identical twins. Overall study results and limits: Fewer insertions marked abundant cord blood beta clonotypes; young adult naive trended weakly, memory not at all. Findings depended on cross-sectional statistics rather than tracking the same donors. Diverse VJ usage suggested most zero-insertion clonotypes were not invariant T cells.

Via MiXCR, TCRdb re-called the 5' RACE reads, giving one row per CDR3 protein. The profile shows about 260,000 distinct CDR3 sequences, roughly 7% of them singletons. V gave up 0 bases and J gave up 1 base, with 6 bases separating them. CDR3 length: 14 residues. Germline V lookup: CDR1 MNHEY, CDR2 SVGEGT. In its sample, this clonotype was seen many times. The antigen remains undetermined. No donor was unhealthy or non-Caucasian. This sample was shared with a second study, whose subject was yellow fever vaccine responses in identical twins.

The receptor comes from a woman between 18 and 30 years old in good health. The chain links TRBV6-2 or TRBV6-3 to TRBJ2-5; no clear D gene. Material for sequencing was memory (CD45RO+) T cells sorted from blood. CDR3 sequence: CASSYSTGQETQYF. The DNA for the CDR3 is TGTGCCAGCAGTTACTCAACTGGCCAAGAGACCCAGTACTTC.